This T cell receptor (beta chain) was captured in a study of T cells in Graves' hyperthyroidism and ophthalmopathy. Across the whole study: The initial diagnosis was the point when peripheral blood was collected, ahead of any treatment.

Germline lookup yields CDR1 MGHDK and CDR2 SYGVNS. This CDR3 contains 13 residues. V was clipped by 6 bases and J by 4 bases, with 10 bases between them. This clonotype showed up just a few times. Regions amplified from RNA transcripts were the TCR beta CDR3 regions. With the HTBI primer set, the TCR CDR3 went through a first round of RT-PCR. One entry per CDR3 protein, called by TCRdb with MiXCR from the multiplex PCR reads. Of some 300,000 distinct CDR3 sequences listed, about an eighth were seen once; the top ten hold roughly 8.2%. No progression to ophthalmopathy during 18 months of follow-up defined stable disease.

The TCR sequence derives from a woman aged 40 to 50 with Graves' hyperthyroidism. The chain couples TRBV25-1 to TRBJ1-5, with D tentatively TRBD1 (5 bases). Sequenced input: blood. CDR3 DNA: TGTGCCAGCAGCGCAGGGTGGAATCAGCCCCAGCATTTT. Its translation: CASSAGWNQPQHF.